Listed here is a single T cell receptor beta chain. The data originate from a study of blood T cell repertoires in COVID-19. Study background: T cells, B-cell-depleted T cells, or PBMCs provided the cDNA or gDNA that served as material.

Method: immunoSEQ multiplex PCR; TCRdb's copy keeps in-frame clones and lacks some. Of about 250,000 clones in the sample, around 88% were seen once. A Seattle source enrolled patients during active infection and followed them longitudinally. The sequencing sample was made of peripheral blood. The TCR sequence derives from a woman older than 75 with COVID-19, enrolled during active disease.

Here the CDR3 DNA reads TGCGCCAGCAGCCAAGGTGGGACAGGGATAAATCAGCCCCAGCATTTT. This sequence encodes CASSQGGTGINQPQHF. The chain joins TRBV4-3 to TRBJ1-5; the match to TRBD1 covers 9 bases. The J segment lost 4 bases and the V segment lost 1 base, leaving 5 bases of the junction unmatched. CDR1 and CDR2 from the germline V gene are LGHNA and YSLEER. The length of the CDR3 is 16 residues.